This entry concerns a single TCR beta chain. This clone has more than one count but fewer than ten. Its antigen is unknown. No base quality values were provided; no much bigger clone lies one nucleotide off. The donors were people with melanoma. The CDR3, cysteine through phenylalanine, is 14 amino acids long. Of all the DNA, just the CDR3 is kept, 42 bases in frame from base 1. For CDR1 and CDR2, the germline V gene (reference sequence) lists GTSNPN and SVGIG. V is trimmed back by 5 bases and J by 6 bases, and the junction contains 4 bases that no gene match accounts for. The data belong to a study of CD4+ T cells in melanoma (dated by TCRdb to between 2021 and 2024). Looking at the study overall: The study investigated neoantigen-specific CD4+ T cells in human melanoma.

Library prep was done by the immunoSEQ multiplex PCR assay. The source is immuneACCESS, and TCRdb retained only in-frame sequences with V and J called. Part of the clones is not carried over; for the studies checked, unresolved V genes explain less than half of this, and the remainder is unexplained. This sample has some 9,900 clones in its table, and around 62% of those were observed once. Together, the top ten hold roughly a quarter of the sample. General conclusions and limits of the study: Neoantigen-specific CD4+ T cells were reported to be correlated with the function of CD8+ T cells, macrophages and B cells. According to the report, neoantigen-specific CD4+ T cells in melanoma displayed diverse differentiation states.

Specimen: cells from a culture (not recorded whether cultured in vitro). This receptor was obtained from a human donor with melanoma. The rearrangement combines TRBV30 with TRBJ2-3; TRBD2 lines up with 14 middle nucleotides. CDR3 reads: CAWHRTSGGDTQYF. The DNA sequence is as follows: TGTGCCTGGCATAGGACTAGCGGGGGGGATACGCAGTATTTT.